This entry describes one T cell receptor (beta chain). There is no known antigen for this receptor. No base quality information exists; no much larger clone differs at one position. Genomic DNA was isolated from the sorted cells so that the TCRbeta CDR3 region could be sequenced. The immunoSEQ Assay was used to sequence the TCRbeta CDR3 regions. This is the immuneACCESS table as TCRdb keeps it, with only in-frame sequences that have V and J called. A part of the clones is gone; compared with another copy, unresolved V genes explain less than half, and the rest is unexplained. The sample table records about 100,000 clones; 75% to 95% of these occur just once. The ten largest make up approximately 0.58% of the sample. The data were obtained in a study of OX40 agonist ivuxolimab in advanced cancers. Some background on the complete study: The costimulatory receptor OX40 (CD134) was targeted by ivuxolimab, a fully human IgG2 agonistic monoclonal antibody. The paper describes the monotherapy dose-escalation part (N ≈ 50 patients) of the phase I trial of ivuxolimab. Among the 52 dose-escalation patients, about 19 had hepatocellular carcinoma, roughly 15 melanoma, 9 renal cell carcinoma and 9 head and neck cancer. In the dose-escalation cohort, 70% to 90% of patients were male, and the mean age was around 60 years with a range of about 20 to 90. Partial responses occurred in three dose-escalation patients: two with cutaneous melanoma and one with hepatocellular carcinoma. The point of sequencing TCRbeta in the periphery was to test whether ivuxolimab changed TCR sequence diversity and drove clonal T-cell expansion. Prior anti-PD-1, anti-PD-L1 or anti-CTLA-4 therapy was permitted, and approximately 42% of dose-escalation patients had received checkpoint inhibitors. Intravenous ivuxolimab was administered to patients every 2 weeks at six dose levels: 0.01, 0.1, 0.3, 1.5, 3 and 10 mg/kg.

Patients with autoimmune disease history or receiving systemic immunosuppression were excluded from the trial. In every dose cohort, peripheral blood was drawn for TCR sequencing at baseline, cycle 4 day 1, and cycle 7 day 1. The samples were taken from a phase I, first-in-human, multicenter, open-label dose-escalation trial of ivuxolimab. Adults with locally advanced or metastatic melanoma, renal cell carcinoma, hepatocellular carcinoma or head and neck squamous cell carcinoma were enrolled in the trial. Before TCR sequencing, CD4+ T cells and CD8+ T cells were sorted from peripheral blood as separate populations. Points the paper makes about the study in general: Low levels of normalized T-cell clonal expansion were also seen in some patients who did not respond. At doses from 0.1 to 3.0 mg/kg, clonal expansion was seen in both CD4+ and CD8+ blood T cells between baseline and week 6. In the 0.1-3.0 mg/kg groups, partial responders had among the lowest normalized peripheral clonal expansion, particularly in CD8+ T cells. After ivuxolimab, expanded clones were on average more numerous among CD8+ T cells than among CD4+ T cells. Which antigens the clonally expanded peripheral T cells were specific for was not determined.

The sequence derives from an adult with an advanced solid tumor such as melanoma, head and neck, liver or kidney cancer. Specimen: CD4+ or CD8+ T cells sorted from blood, collected in a trial of the OX40 agonist ivuxolimab.

The CDR3 is CASSLGRGANVLTF. The bases are TGTGCCAGCAGCTTAGGACGGGGGGCCAACGTCCTGACTTTC. The rearranged segments are TRBV11-2 and TRBJ2-6, with an unclear D gene assignment. The CDR3 runs 14 residues from the cysteine to the phenylalanine. Only CDR3 DNA remains: 42 bases, in frame from the first base. V was cut back by 1 base and J by 4 bases, leaving a gap of 5 bases between them. In the germline V gene, CDR1 corresponds to SGHAT and CDR2 to FQNNGV.